This TCR beta chain was obtained from a study of regulatory T cells in long-lasting Graves disease. Points from the study as a whole: Persistent disease preferred TRBV28, TRBJ1-2 and TRBJ2-5. Persistent-disease Graves' patients showed less TCR diversity than new cases. Among the persistent patients, about 3,000 public clonotypes were shared, more than the 966 shared among new patients.

V was trimmed by 4 bases and J by 3 bases, leaving 5 bases between them. The germline CDR1 and CDR2 sequences are SGDLS and YYNGEE. The CDR3 is 13 amino acids. Combining iRepertoire HTBI primers with Arm-PCR of CDR3 regions, the authors built TCR beta libraries. TCRdb recomputed calls from the multiplex PCR reads with MiXCR, one row per CDR3 protein. This table holds over 200,000 distinct CDR3 sequences, under 20% found once. Documented time point: newly diagnosed GD, antithyroid drugs for less than 3 months. PBMCs provided the RNA from which the TCR library was made. Ten or more counts support this clonotype. What it recognizes is unknown. This sample was shared with a second study, whose subject was T cells in Graves' hyperthyroidism and ophthalmopathy.

The sequence was collected from a woman younger than 45 with Graves disease. The sample was peripheral blood mononuclear cells (PBMCs), taken at new diagnosis, from a patient treated with antithyroid drugs. This chain connects TRBV9 to TRBJ2-6; D not certain. CDR3 protein: CASSRVGANVLTF. The CDR3 DNA is TGTGCCAGCAGCCGTGTTGGGGCCAACGTCCTGACTTTC.